The clone carrying this T cell receptor (beta chain) has a single count. The data are from a study of blood T cells in healthy people across ages. About 10 milliliters of peripheral blood were drawn from each donor into EDTA-treated tubes. With 7 bases clipped from V and 8 bases from J, the junction kept 10 bases outside the gene matches. The CDR3 is made up of 14 amino acids. Germline lookup yields CDR1 ENHRY and CDR2 SYGVKD. The second PCR ran about 6 to 12 cycles with a sample-barcoded 5' primer and J-beta primers. Each cDNA molecule carried a tag from a template-switch adaptor that contained 12 random nucleotides. From each sample, at least 3 million paired-end reads containing CDR3 were obtained. TCRdb processed the 5' RACE reads anew with MiXCR; each CDR3 protein has one entry. The sample carries 700,000 to 850,000 distinct CDR3 sequences, roughly 50% recorded once.

The sequence derives from an elderly man in good health. This chain uses TRBV10-3 with TRBJ2-2, with TRBD2 matching 7 bases. Material: blood. CDR3 loop: CAITAREFSGELFF. DNA for the CDR3: TGTGCCATCACGGCGCGGGAGTTTTCTGGGGAGCTGTTTTTT.